The next 5 T cell receptor beta chains were all read from a single sample in a study of blood T cell repertoires in COVID-19. Only in-frame clones appear in the TCRdb table, and some are missing; sequencing was by immunoSEQ multiplex PCR. In the table there are about 120,000 clones, over 65% of which are singletons. Sequenced: peripheral blood. The receptors shown here come from a man aged 25 to 40 with acute or convalescent COVID-19.

The V call is TRBV4-3, the J call TRBJ2-1; 10 bases fit TRBD2. Germline V lookup: CDR1 LGHNA, CDR2 YSLEER. This CDR3 is built from 20 residues. Losses at the gene ends were 0 bases for V and 0 bases for J; bases not matched to a gene: 11. This chain's CDR3 is CASSQDLLAGEPNSYNEQFF. The CDR3, as DNA: TGCGCCAGCAGCCAAGATCTGCTAGCGGGGGAACCGAACTCCTACAATGAGCAGTTCTTC.

The rearrangement links TRBV6-5 to TRBJ2-3; TRBD2 agrees at 10 bases. CDR3 length equals 16 residues. Per germline, CDR1 MNHEY and CDR2 SVGAGI. The V gene end was trimmed by 4 bases and the J gene end by 1 base; junction bases not matched to a gene: 5. Here the CDR3 reads CASSSTGTSGTDTQYF. The CDR3 nucleotides read TGTGCCAGCAGTTCCACCGGGACTAGCGGCACAGATACGCAGTATTTT.

This chain joins TRBV3-1 (or the pseudogene TRBV3-2) and TRBJ1-1; possible D gene TRBD1, 6 bases. The CDR3 runs to 12 residues. In germline, CDR1 is LGHDT, CDR2 YNNKEL (reference sequence). Trimming pared 10 bases from V and 5 bases from J, leaving 14 bases between. The CDR3, as DNA: TGTGCCACTCGCAGGCAGGGGACTGAAGCTTTCTTT. Protein: CATRRQGTEAFF.

The rearrangement links TRBV5-1 to TRBJ1-2, with a possible D match to TRBD1 (6 bases). This CDR3 contains 13 residues. Trimming pared 1 base from V and 9 bases from J, leaving 13 bases between. Germline lookup yields CDR1 SGHRS and CDR2 YFSETQ. CDR3 DNA sequence: TGCGCCAGCAGCTTGACCAACAGGGCTCGCTACACCTTC. Residues: CASSLTNRARYTF.

The chain joins TRBV24-1 to TRBJ2-2; 9 nucleotides agree with TRBD1. Germline assignment: CDR1 KGHDR and CDR2 SFDVKD. V gave up 4 bases and J gave up 8 bases; unmatched junction bases: 4. The CDR3 consists of 14 residues. Written as DNA, the CDR3 is TGTGCCACCAGTGAGACCGGGACAGGGGGGGAGCTGTTTTTT. Translated: CATSETGTGGELFF.